This T cell receptor (beta chain) was profiled in a study of cytomegalovirus exposure and HLA in healthy donors. Study findings and constraints: Analysis was performed later, and it showed HLA-associated TCR beta chains to be more clonally expanded than equally common others.

For this clone: As yet, its antigen is unknown.

Germline CDR1 is SGHNT and CDR2 is YYREEE (reference sequence). This CDR3 spans 19 amino acids. Trimming cost V 4 bases and J 0 bases; bases outside gene matches: 13. The PCR used 60 Vbeta and 13 Jbeta primers. The data were produced by immunoSEQ multiplex PCR, yet TCRdb's version contains in-frame clones alone and is incomplete. Here the sample table reports about 140,000 clones. Everyone who donated was a healthy bone marrow donor. This chain uses TRBV5-4 with TRBJ2-7; 13 bases map to TRBD2. The sequence was collected from a male donor in good health and CMV-seronegative. Material: PBMCs. This CDR3 reads CASSPRRLAGGPNSYEQYF. The CDR3 bases are TGTGCCAGCAGCCCACGCAGACTAGCGGGAGGCCCAAACTCCTACGAGCAGTACTTC. The whole variable domain, remainder taken from reference TRBV5-4 and TRBJ2-7, is ETGVTQSPTHLIKTRGQQVTLRCSSQSGHNTVSWYQQALGQGPQFIFQYYREEENGRGNFPPRFSGLQFPNYSSELNVNALELDDSALYLCASSPRRLAGGPNSYEQYFGPGTRLTVT.